This record concerns one T cell receptor beta chain sequence. Which antigen it targets is not known. Per-base qualities were not stored, and no clone one base away is much larger. TCRbeta CDR3 regions were amplified from genomic DNA by means of the immunoSEQ Assay, a bias-controlled multiplex PCR. Turning to the authors' computational methods: The number of nucleated cells in each sample was estimated by amplification of reference gene primers within the assay. Sequence reads were collapsed and filtered to measure the absolute abundance of every unique TCRbeta CDR3 rearrangement. For each sample, productive Simpson clonality was calculated as the square root of Simpson's diversity index over productive rearrangements. Held by TCRdb, this immuneACCESS table contains in-frame sequences only and omits some clones. Under half of the omission traces to an unresolved V gene where checked; the cause of the rest is unknown. D and trimming come from the DNA, and the V and J calls and clone size come from that table. The sample has 270,000 or so clones on record, about 86% of them singletons. 2.5% to 3% of the sample rests with the top ten.

The CDR3 measures 17 amino acids from cysteine to phenylalanine. The entry retains the CDR3 DNA only, 51 bases that are in frame from base 1. Germline trimming amounts to 4 bases on V and 5 bases on J, with 10 as the count of junction bases outside the gene matches. The germline V gene encodes CDR1 SGHVS and CDR2 FQNEAQ. This specimen belongs to a study of blood T cell repertoires in COVID-19 (dated by TCRdb to 2020 to 2021). With respect to the entire study: Samples from collaborators originated in the United States, Italy and Spain and spanned both the acute and convalescent phases of COVID-19. The material from the prospective study consisted of cDNA or gDNA derived from T cells, B-cell-depleted T cells, or PBMCs. The dataset comprised deeply sampled blood TCRbeta repertoires from subjects exposed to, actively infected with, or recovered from COVID-19. The repertoires were released in a freely available public database intended as a resource for research on the immune response to SARS-CoV-2. The samples were drawn from the first 160 participants of the ongoing ImmuneRACE study and from more than 1,000 subjects provided by 6 global collaborators. A de-identified subject ID, COVID-19 status, age in years and sex were almost always included in the sample metadata. Where available, HLA class I and class II types were taken from metadata supplied by the sample provider and were not determined by assay-based typing.

Whole blood was collected in K2EDTA tubes by collaborating institutions according to the institutions' own protocols. For TCRbeta analysis, collaborators shipped samples as frozen whole blood, isolated PBMCs, or DNA extracted from either of those sample types. General findings and caveats noted by the study authors: The amount of clinical and demographic metadata varied by source and participant and was provided uncurated.

This chain is built from TRBV7-8 and TRBJ2-5, with 13 bases in between that match TRBD2. The origin of this receptor is a woman in her fifties or sixties with active or convalescent COVID-19. What was sequenced was peripheral blood. At the DNA level, the sequence is TGTGCCAGCAGCTCTAATCCCGGGACTAGCGGGAAGGAGACCCAGTACTTC. Translated, it reads CASSSNPGTSGKETQYF. The entire variable domain, with the stretches around the CDR3 drawn from the reference TRBV7-8 and TRBJ2-5 proteins, is GAGVSQSPRYKVAKRGQDVALRCDPISGHVSLFWYQQALGQGPEFLTYFQNEAQLDKSGLPSDRFFAERPEGSVSTLKIQRTQQEDSAVYLCASSSNPGTSGKETQYFGPGTRLLVL.